This is a list of T cell receptor beta chains from one sample in a study of T cell clonotyping in hematopoietic cell transplantation. Clones were sequenced by immunoSEQ multiplex PCR, and TCRdb holds only the in-frame ones, with some missing. The sample holds about 69,000 clones, approximately 94% seen once. Material: peripheral blood mononuclear cells. The source is a man between 45 and 60 years old in good health. Some clones in this sample may be carry-over from other donors' samples. Each CDR3 is given with its conserved first and last residue. A D gene is named only where the DNA matches it firmly. Clone size, where shown, is once, few, many, or a class for clones that have expanded.

len	v_gene	j_gene	abundance	d_gene	CDR3nt	CDR3aa
14	TRBV7-9	TRBJ2-5	NA	TRBD2	TGTGCCGAAGCGGGCGGGGGTTCGCAAGAGACCCAGTACTTC	CAEAGGGSQETQYF
14	TRBV7-2	TRBJ2-2	NA	NA	TGTGCCAGCGCCCCCCGTCGGCGGGCCGGGGAGCTATTTTTT	CASAPRRRAGELFF
16	TRBV2	TRBJ2-2	NA	NA	TGTGCCAGCAGCCTTCAGACAGGCGCCTCTACCGGGGAGCTGTTTTTT	CASSLQTGASTGELFF
14	TRBV29-1	TRBJ2-3	NA	NA	TGCAGCGTTGAAGGGGGGACGGTCACCTATACGCAGTATTTT	CSVEGGTVTYTQYF
16	TRBV25-1	TRBJ1-5	once	NA	TGTGCCAGCAGTGAAGCGGGTGGGGGTAGTAACCAGCCCCAGCATTTT	CASSEAGGGSNQPQHF
16	TRBV27	TRBJ1-2	NA	NA	TGTGCCAGCAGTTTACTCGGGCGAGATCCACACTATGGCTACACCTTC	CASSLLGRDPHYGYTF
12	TRBV6-6	TRBJ1-1	NA	NA	TGTGCCAGCATCCCCTTGCAGGGCGTAGCTTTCTTT	CASIPLQGVAFF
13	TRBV30	TRBJ1-2	NA	NA	TGTGCCTGGAGTGTCGACACGGGGTATGGCTACACCTTC	CAWSVDTGYGYTF
16	TRBV7-7	TRBJ2-7	NA	TRBD1	TGTGCTAGCAGCTTGAAACCGGGACAGTTCTCTGGGGAGCAGTACTTC	CASSLKPGQFSGEQYF
17	TRBV10-3	TRBJ2-3	NA	TRBD2	TGTGCCATCAGTGACGGGACTAGCGGGAGAGGAACAGATACGCAGTATTTT	CAISDGTSGRGTDTQYF
10	TRBV2	TRBJ1-1	NA	NA	TGTGCCAGCGGCGGGCCTGAAGCTTTCTTT	CASGGPEAFF
16	TRBV2	TRBJ1-5	NA	NA	TGTGCCAGCAGTGAAGGCTGGGGTTTAGGCAATCAGCCCCAGCATTTT	CASSEGWGLGNQPQHF
13	TRBV28	TRBJ1-2	once	TRBD1	TGTGCCAGCAGTTCGGGACAGGGCTATGGCTACACCTTC	CASSSGQGYGYTF
15	TRBV4-1	TRBJ1-3	NA	TRBD1	TGCGCCAGCAGCCAAGATAGGACAGGGGCGGACACCATATATTTT	CASSQDRTGADTIYF
15	TRBV4-1	TRBJ2-1	NA	NA	TGCGCCAGCAGCCAAGCTACTAGTAGCCACAATGAGCAGTTCTTC	CASSQATSSHNEQFF
14	TRBV4-3	TRBJ2-7	NA	TRBD2	TGCGCCAGCAGCCGACTAGCGGGAGCCTACGAGCAGTACTTC	CASSRLAGAYEQYF